This T cell receptor beta chain was sequenced during a study of naive and memory T cell subsets. Study findings and constraints: More TCRs at tuberculin sites were read as hypersensitivity T cell infiltration. TCR transcript changes with activation or differentiation may affect this RNA method.

This clonotype was observed a few times. Its antigen is still unknown. The treatment: skin biopsy from PPD injection site in Mantoux-positive individual. An oligonucleotide containing a UMI was ligated to the 3' end of TCR cDNA. Tuberculin skin test biopsies were taken where PPD was injected in Mantoux-positive people. Input was about 1 to 1000 ng of DNase-treated total RNA without cell sorting. Amplification of ligated cDNA took four PCR rounds with SP2 and nested alpha and beta constant primers. A single record per CDR3 protein comes from TCRdb applying MiXCR to the UMI-ligation and nested PCR reads. The sample lists around 37,000 distinct CDR3 sequences; approximately 9.9% were seen once. This sample comprised skin, obtained from a tuberculin skin test site. The origin of this receptor is an adult in good health.

The CDR3 nucleotides are TGTGCCAGCAGTGAATGGGGACAGGGTATCGCCTCCTACGAGCAGTACTTC. It is translated as CASSEWGQGIASYEQYF. V usage is TRBV25-1 and J usage is TRBJ2-7, with 9 positions matching TRBD1. The J segment lost 0 bases and the V segment lost 1 base, leaving 7 bases of the junction unmatched. The CDR3 consists of 17 residues. The V gene's germline CDR1 is MGHDK and CDR2 SYGVNS.